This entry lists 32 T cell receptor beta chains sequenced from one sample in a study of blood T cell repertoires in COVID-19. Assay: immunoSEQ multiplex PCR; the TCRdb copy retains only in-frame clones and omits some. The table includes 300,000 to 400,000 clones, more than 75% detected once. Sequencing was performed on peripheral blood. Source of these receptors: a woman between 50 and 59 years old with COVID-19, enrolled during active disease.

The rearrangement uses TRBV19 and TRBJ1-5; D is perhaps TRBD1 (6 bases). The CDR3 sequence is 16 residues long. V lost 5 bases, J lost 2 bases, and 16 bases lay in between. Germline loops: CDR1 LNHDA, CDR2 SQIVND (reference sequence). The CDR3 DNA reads TGTGCCAGTAGTGACCAGTACAGGGTCGGCAATCAGCCCCAGCATTTT. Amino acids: CASSDQYRVGNQPQHF.

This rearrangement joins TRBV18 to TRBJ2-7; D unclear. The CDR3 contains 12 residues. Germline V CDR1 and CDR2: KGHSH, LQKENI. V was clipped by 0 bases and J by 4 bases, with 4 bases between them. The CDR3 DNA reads TGTGCCAGCTCACCACCATCTTACGAGCAGTACTTC. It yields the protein CASSPPSYEQYF.

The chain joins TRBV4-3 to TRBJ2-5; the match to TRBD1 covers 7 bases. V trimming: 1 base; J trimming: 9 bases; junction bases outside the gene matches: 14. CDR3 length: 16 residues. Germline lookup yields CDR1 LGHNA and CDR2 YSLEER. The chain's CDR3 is CASSQGGSGGFQAQYF. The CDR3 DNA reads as TGCGCCAGCAGCCAAGGAGGGTCAGGGGGATTTCAGGCCCAGTACTTC.

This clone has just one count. Written as DNA, the CDR3 is TGTGCCAGTAGTGCTCGCGGGGGACGGGGAGGACGGAACCTTGAAGCTTTCTTT. Encoded protein: CASSARGGRGGRNLEAFF. The chain recombines TRBV19 with TRBJ1-1; tentatively, D is TRBD1 (5 bases). Looked up from germline, CDR1 is LNHDA and CDR2 is SQIVND (reference sequence). V dropped 5 bases and J dropped 7 bases, with 29 bases sitting between them. This CDR3 has 18 amino acids.

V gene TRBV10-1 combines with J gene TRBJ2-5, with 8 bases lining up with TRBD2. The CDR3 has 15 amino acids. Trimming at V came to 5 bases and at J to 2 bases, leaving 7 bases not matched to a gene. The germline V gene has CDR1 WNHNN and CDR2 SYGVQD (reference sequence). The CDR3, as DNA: TGCGCCAGCAGTCGGGCTAGCGGGCCTCAAGAGACCCAGTACTTC. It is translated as CASSRASGPQETQYF.

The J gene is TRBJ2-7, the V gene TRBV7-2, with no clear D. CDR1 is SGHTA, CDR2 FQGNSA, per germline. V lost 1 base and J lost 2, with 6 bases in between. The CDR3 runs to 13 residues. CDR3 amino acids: CASSLGTTYEQYF. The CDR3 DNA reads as TGTGCCAGCAGCTTAGGTACTACCTACGAGCAGTACTTC.

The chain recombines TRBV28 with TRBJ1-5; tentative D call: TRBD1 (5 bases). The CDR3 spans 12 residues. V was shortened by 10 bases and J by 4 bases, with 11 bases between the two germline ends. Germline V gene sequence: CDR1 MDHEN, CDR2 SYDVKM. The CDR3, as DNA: TGTGCCATCAGACGGGGGAATCAGCCCCAGCATTTT. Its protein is CAIRRGNQPQHF.

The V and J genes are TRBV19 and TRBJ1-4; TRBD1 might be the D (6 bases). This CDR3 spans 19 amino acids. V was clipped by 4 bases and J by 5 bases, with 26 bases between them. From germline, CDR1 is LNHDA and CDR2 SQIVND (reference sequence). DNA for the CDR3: TGTGCCAGTAGTACACTCGCAGGACAGCCCCGAAGGGCAAATGAAAAACTGTTTTTT. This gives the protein CASSTLAGQPRRANEKLFF. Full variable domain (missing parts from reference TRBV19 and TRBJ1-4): DGGITQSPKYLFRKEGQNVTLSCEQNLNHDAMYWYRQDPGQGLRLIYYSQIVNDFQKGDIAEGYSVSREKKESFPLTVTSAQKNPTAFYLCASSTLAGQPRRANEKLFFGSGTQLSVL.

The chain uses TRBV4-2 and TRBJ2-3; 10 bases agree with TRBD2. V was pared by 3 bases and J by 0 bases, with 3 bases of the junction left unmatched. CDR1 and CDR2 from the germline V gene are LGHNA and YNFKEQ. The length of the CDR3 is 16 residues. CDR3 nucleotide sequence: TGTGCCAGCAGCCAGGCTAGCGGGAGCAGCACAGATACGCAGTATTTT. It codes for CASSQASGSSTDTQYF.

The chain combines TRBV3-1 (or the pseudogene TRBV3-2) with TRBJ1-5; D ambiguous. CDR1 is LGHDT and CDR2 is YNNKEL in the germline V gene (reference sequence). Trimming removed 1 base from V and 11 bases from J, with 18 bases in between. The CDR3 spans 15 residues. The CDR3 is CASSQGKSPDWTQHF. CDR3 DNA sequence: TGTGCCAGCAGCCAAGGCAAGAGCCCCGACTGGACCCAGCATTTT.

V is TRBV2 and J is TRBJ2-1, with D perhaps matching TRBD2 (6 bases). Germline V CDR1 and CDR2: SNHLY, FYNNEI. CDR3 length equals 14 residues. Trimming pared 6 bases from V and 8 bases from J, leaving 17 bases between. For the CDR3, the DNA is TGTGCCAGCAGGGGAGGACTTTCCGGCGATGAGCAGTTCTTC. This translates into CASRGGLSGDEQFF.

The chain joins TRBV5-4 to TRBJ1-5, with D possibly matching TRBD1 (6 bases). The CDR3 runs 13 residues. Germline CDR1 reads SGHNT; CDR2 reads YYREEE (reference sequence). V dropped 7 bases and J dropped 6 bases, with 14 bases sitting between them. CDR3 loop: CASGGRDSQPQHF. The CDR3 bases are TGTGCCAGCGGGGGCAGGGATTCTCAGCCCCAGCATTTT.

CDR3 DNA: TGTGCCAGCAGCTTAGACGGGACAGGGGAGGAAAAACTGTTTTTT. Translated: CASSLDGTGEEKLFF. V gene TRBV7-2 combines with J gene TRBJ1-4; TRBD1 agrees at 10 bases. The trim removed 1 base at V and 8 bases at J, leaving 4 bases unmatched. Per germline, CDR1 SGHTA and CDR2 FQGNSA. This CDR3 has 15 residues.

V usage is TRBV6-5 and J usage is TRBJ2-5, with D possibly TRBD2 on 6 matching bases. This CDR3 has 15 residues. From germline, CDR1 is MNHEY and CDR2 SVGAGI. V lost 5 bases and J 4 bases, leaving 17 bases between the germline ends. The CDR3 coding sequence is TGTGCCAGCAGTCCTGACCCGACTAGAAGAGAGACCCAGTACTTC. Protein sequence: CASSPDPTRRETQYF.

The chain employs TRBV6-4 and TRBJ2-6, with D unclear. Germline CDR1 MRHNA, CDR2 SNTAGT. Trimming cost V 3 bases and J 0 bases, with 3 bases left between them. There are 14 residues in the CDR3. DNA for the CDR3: TGTGCCAGCAGTGATCGCTCTGGGGCCAACGTCCTGACTTTC. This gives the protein CASSDRSGANVLTF.

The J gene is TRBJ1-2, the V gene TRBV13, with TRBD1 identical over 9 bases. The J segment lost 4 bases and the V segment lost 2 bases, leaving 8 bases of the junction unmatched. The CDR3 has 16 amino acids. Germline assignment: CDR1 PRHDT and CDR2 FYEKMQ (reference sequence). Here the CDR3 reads CASSLLGTGTRYGYTF. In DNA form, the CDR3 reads TGTGCCAGCAGCTTACTGGGGACAGGGACTCGCTATGGCTACACCTTC.

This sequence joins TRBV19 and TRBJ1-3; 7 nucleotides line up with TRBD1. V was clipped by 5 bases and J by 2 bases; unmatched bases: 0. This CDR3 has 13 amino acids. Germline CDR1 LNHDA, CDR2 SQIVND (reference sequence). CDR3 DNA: TGTGCCAGTAGTGGGACAGCTGGAAACACCATATATTTT. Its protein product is CASSGTAGNTIYF.

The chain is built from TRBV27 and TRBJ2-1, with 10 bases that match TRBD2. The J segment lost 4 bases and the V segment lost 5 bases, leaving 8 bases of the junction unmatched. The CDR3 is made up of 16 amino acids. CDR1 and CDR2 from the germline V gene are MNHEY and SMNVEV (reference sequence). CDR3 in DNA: TGTGCCAGCAGTAGAGTGACTAGCGGGTTTTACAATGAGCAGTTCTTC. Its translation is CASSRVTSGFYNEQFF.

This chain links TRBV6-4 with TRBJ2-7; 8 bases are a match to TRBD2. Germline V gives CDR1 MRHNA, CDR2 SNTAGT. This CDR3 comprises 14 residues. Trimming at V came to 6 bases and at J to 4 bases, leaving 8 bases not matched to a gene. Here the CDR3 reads CASSPGVAGYEQYF. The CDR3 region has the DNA TGTGCCAGCAGCCCCGGGGTAGCGGGATACGAGCAGTACTTC.

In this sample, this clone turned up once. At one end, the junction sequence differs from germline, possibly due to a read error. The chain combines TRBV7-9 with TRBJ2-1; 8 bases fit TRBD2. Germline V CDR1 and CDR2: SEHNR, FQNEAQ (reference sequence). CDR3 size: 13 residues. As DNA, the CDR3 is TGTGCCAGCAGCCTCCTCGGTGTAGCGGGAAGTATCTTC. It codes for CASSLLGVAGSIF.

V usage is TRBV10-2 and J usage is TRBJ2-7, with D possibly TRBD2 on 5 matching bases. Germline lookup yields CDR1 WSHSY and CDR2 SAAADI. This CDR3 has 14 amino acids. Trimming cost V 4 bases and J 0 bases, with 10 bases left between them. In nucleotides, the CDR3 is TGCGCCAGCAGTGGAGGGCTTAGCTCCTACGAGCAGTACTTC. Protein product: CASSGGLSSYEQYF.

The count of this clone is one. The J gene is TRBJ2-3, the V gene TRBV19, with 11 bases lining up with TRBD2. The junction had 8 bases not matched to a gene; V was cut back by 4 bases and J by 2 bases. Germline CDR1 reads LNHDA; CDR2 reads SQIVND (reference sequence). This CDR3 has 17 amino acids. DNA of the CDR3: TGTGCCAGTAGTACGAGGGGGACTAGCGGAACCACAGATACGCAGTATTTT. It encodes CASSTRGTSGTTDTQYF.

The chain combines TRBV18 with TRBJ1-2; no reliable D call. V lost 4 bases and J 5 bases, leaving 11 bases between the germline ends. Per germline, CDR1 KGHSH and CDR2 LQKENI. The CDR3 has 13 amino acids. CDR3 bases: TGTGCCAGCTCACGCGGCGCGGAGTATGGCTACACCTTC. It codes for CASSRGAEYGYTF. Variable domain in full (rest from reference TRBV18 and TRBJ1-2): NAGVMQNPRHLVRRRGQEARLRCSPMKGHSHVYWYRQLPEEGLKFMVYLQKENIIDESGMPKERFSAEFPKEGPSILRIQQVVRGDSAAYFCASSRGAEYGYTFGSGTRLTVV.

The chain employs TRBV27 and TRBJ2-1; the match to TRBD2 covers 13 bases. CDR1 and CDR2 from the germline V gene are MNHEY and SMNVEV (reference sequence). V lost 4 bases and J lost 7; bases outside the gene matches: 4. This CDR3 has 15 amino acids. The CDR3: CASSSATSGRNEQFF. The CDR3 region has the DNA TGTGCCAGCAGTTCCGCGACTAGCGGGAGGAATGAGCAGTTCTTC.

In DNA, the CDR3 is TGTGCCAGCAGCCAAGACCGGACTAGCGAGGGTTCTAGCACAGATACGCAGTATTTT. Protein sequence: CASSQDRTSEGSSTDTQYF. This rearrangement joins TRBV4-2 to TRBJ2-3, with 9 positions matching TRBD2. Germline CDR1 and CDR2: LGHNA and YNFKEQ. The CDR3 consists of 19 residues. Trimming at V came to 0 bases and at J to 0 bases, leaving 10 bases not matched to a gene.

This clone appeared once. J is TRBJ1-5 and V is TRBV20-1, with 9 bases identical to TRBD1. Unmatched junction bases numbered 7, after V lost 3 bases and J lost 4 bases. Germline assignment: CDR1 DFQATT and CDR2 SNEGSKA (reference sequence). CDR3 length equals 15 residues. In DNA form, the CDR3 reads TGCAGTGCTAGTGAGACAGGGGGTGTAAATCAGCCCCAGCATTTT. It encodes CSASETGGVNQPQHF.

The CDR3: CASSLVGRAGTDTQYF. CDR3 bases: TGTGCCAGCAGCTTGGTCGGGAGGGCGGGGACAGATACGCAGTATTTT. The genes are TRBV5-4 and TRBJ2-3; TRBD2 agrees at 8 bases. The CDR3 contains 16 residues. The junction had 6 bases not matched to a gene; V was cut back by 0 bases and J by 3 bases. Germline loops: CDR1 SGHNT, CDR2 YYREEE (reference sequence).

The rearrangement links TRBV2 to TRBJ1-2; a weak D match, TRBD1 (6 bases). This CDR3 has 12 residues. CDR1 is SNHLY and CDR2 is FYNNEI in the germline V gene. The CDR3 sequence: CALGGGPYGYTF. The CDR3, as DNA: TGTGCGCTTGGGGGGGGGCCCTATGGCTACACCTTC.

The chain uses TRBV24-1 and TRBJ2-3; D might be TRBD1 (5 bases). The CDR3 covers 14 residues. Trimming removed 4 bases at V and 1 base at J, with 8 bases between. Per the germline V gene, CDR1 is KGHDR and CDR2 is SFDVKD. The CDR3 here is CATSEAGRTDTQYF. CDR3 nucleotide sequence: TGTGCCACCAGTGAGGCAGGGCGCACAGATACGCAGTATTTT.

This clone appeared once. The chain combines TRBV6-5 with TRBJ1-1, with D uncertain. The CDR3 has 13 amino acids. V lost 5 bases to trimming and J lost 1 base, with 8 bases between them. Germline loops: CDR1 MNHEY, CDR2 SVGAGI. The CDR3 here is CASSQVQNTEAFF. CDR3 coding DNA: TGTGCCAGCAGTCAGGTACAGAACACTGAAGCTTTCTTT.

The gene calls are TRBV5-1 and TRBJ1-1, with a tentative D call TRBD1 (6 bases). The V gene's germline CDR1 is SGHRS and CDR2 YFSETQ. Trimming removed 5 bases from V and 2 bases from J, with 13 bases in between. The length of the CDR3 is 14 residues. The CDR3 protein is CASSHAGVNTEAFF. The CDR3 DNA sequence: TGCGCCAGCAGTCACGCAGGGGTTAACACTGAAGCTTTCTTT.

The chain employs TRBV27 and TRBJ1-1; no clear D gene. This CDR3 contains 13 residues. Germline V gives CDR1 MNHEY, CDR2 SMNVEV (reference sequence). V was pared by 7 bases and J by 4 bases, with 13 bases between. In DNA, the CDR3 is TGTGCCAGCAATAGGCAAGAGGGCACTGAAGCTTTCTTT. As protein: CASNRQEGTEAFF.